This T cell receptor beta chain was captured by sequencing in a study of blood T cell repertoires in COVID-19. Study-level background: Researchers got acute and convalescent COVID-19 samples from the United States, Italy and Spain. T cells, B-cell-depleted T cells, or PBMCs supplied cDNA or gDNA.

Between the trimmed V and J ends, which lost 0 bases and 7 bases, there was a span of 9 bases. The CDR3 is 13 residues long. Germline-derived CDR1 and CDR2 are SEHNR and FQNEAQ (reference sequence). This clone appeared once. Authors' processing steps: Amplified reference gene primers provided the basis for estimating nucleated cell counts. Measured with immunoSEQ multiplex PCR; TCRdb has only the in-frame clones, and not every one. The V and J calls and clone size were taken over from that table, and D and trimming were inferred from the DNA. Among 95,000 to 150,000 clones listed, 82% were seen once. Source material: peripheral blood. The rearrangement uses TRBV7-9 and TRBJ1-1; D unresolved. The TCR was taken from a woman aged 70-85 years with acute or convalescent COVID-19. The CDR3 sequence is CASSLAPVGEAFF. Written as DNA, the CDR3 is TGTGCCAGCAGCTTAGCCCCGGTCGGTGAAGCTTTCTTT.